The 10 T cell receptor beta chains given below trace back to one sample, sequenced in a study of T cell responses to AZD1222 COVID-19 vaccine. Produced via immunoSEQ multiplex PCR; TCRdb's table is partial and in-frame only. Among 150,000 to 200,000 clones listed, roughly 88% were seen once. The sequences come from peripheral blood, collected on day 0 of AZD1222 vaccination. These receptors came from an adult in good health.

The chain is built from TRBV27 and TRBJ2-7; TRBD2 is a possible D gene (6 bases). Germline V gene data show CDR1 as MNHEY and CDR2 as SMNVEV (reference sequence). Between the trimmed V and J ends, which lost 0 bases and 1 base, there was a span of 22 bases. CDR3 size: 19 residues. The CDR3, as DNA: TGTGCCAGCAGTTTATCTGGGGTCCGGTCCGGGGGTTGGTCCTACGAGCAGTACTTC. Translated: CASSLSGVRSGGWSYEQYF.

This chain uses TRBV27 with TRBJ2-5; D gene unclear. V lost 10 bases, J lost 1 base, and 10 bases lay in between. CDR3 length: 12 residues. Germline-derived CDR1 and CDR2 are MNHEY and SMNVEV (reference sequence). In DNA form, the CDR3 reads TGTGCCACCGGACGGCCCCAAGAGACCCAGTACTTC. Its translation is CATGRPQETQYF.

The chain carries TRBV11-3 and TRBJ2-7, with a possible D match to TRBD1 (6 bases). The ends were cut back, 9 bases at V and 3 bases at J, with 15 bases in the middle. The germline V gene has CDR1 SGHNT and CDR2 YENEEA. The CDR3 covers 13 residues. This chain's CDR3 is CARRTGKRYEQYF. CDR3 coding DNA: TGTGCCAGGAGAACAGGGAAGCGCTACGAGCAGTACTTC.

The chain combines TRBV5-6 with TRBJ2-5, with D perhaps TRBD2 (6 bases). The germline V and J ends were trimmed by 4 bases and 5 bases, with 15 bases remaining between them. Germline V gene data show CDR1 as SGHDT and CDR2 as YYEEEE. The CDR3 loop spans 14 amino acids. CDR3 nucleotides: TGTGCCAGCAGCCGGAGGGCAGGCGAGGAGACCCAGTACTTC. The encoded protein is CASSRRAGEETQYF. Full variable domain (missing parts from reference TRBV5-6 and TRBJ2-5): DAGVTQSPTHLIKTRGQQVTLRCSPKSGHDTVSWYQQALGQGPQFIFQYYEEEERQRGNFPDRFSGHQFPNYSSELNVNALLLGDSALYLCASSRRAGEETQYFGPGTRLLVL.

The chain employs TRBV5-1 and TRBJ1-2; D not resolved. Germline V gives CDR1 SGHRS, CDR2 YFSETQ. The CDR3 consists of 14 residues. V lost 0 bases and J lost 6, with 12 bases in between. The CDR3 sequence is CASSLEYSRHGYTF. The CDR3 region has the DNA TGCGCCAGCAGCTTGGAATATTCCAGGCATGGCTACACCTTC. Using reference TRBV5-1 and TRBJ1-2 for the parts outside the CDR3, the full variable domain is KAGVTQTPRYLIKTRGQQVTLSCSPISGHRSVSWYQQTPGQGLQFLFEYFSETQRNKGNFPGRFSGRQFSNSRSEMNVSTLELGDSALYLCASSLEYSRHGYTFGSGTRLTVV.

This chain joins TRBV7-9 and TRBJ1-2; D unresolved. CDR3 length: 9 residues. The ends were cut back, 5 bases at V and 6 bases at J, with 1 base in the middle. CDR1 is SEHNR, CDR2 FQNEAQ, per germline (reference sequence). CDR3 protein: CASSDGYTF. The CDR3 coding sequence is TGTGCCAGCAGCGATGGCTACACCTTC.

The CDR3 protein is CASRPGTGRVNTEAFF. The CDR3 DNA reads TGTGCCAGCAGACCTGGGACAGGGCGGGTGAACACTGAAGCTTTCTTT. The gene calls are TRBV3-1 (or the pseudogene TRBV3-2) and TRBJ1-1; 9 positions agree with TRBD1. Germline CDR1 reads LGHDT; CDR2 reads YNNKEL (reference sequence). This CDR3 has 16 residues. The trim removed 6 bases at V and 0 bases at J, leaving 8 bases unmatched.

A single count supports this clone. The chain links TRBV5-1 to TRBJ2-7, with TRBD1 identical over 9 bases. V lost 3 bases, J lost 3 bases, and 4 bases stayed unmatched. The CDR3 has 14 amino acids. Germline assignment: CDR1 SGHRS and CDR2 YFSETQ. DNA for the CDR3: TGCGCCAGCAGCTCGGGACAGGGACTCTACGAGCAGTACTTC. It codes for CASSSGQGLYEQYF.

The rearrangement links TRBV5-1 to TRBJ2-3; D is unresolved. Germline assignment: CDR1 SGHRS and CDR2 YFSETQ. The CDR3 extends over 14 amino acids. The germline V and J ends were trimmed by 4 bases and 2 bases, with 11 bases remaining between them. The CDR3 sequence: CASSHDPITDTQYF. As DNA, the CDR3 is TGCGCCAGCAGCCACGATCCTATCACAGATACGCAGTATTTT.

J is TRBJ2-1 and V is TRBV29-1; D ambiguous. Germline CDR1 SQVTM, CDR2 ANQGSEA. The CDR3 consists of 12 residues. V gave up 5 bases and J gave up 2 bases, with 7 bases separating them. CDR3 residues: CSVSMPYNEQFF. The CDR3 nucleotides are TGCAGCGTTTCGATGCCCTACAATGAGCAGTTCTTC.